Listed below are T cell receptor beta chains from one sample, sequenced in a study of blood T cell repertoires in COVID-19. Produced via immunoSEQ multiplex PCR; TCRdb's table is partial and in-frame only. The data show about 15,000 clones, roughly four fifths seen once. The sample consisted of peripheral blood. These receptors all come from a man in his 60s with acute or convalescent COVID-19. CDR3s include the opening cysteine and the closing phenylalanine or tryptophan. D genes are given only for firm matches. Not all rows give a size; the values are once, few, many and, for expanded clones, a class.

TRBD1	TRBV6-1	TRBJ1-2	few	CASSETGFDGYTF	TGTGCCAGCAGTGAGACAGGGTTTGATGGCTACACCTTC
TRBD1	TRBV5-4	TRBJ1-2	few	CASSLRTGEFNYGYTF	TGTGCCAGCAGCCTTCGTACAGGGGAGTTTAACTATGGCTACACCTTC
.	TRBV4-3	TRBJ1-6	.	CASSHLEQGETLHF	TGCGCCAGCAGCCACCTTGAGCAGGGCGAGACCCTCCACTTT
.	TRBV5-6	TRBJ1-5	few	CASSLAGPGGNQPQHF	TGTGCCAGCAGCTTAGCGGGGCCAGGGGGCAATCAGCCCCAGCATTTT
.	TRBV6-5	TRBJ2-7	once	CASRRRTVLTYEQYF	TGTGCCAGCAGGAGACGGACAGTTTTAACCTACGAGCAGTACTTC
.	TRBV15	TRBJ1-2	.	CATSRDRLPYGYTF	TGTGCCACCAGCAGAGATCGTCTACCCTATGGCTACACCTTC
TRBD1	TRBV5-4	TRBJ1-1	few	CASGDRATLTEAFF	TGTGCCAGCGGGGACAGGGCTACCTTGACTGAAGCTTTCTTT
.	TRBV6-5	TRBJ1-1	.	CASSLMNTEAFF	TGTGCCAGCAGCTTAATGAACACTGAAGCTTTCTTT
TRBD2	TRBV5-4	TRBJ2-2	.	CASSLGSSGPNTGELFF	TGTGCCAGCAGCCTAGGAAGTAGCGGGCCGAACACCGGGGAGCTGTTTTTT
TRBD1	TRBV2	TRBJ1-5	.	CASSQSPGTGVGGNQPQHF	TGTGCCAGCAGTCAAAGTCCCGGGACAGGGGTTGGTGGCAATCAGCCCCAGCATTTT
TRBD2	TRBV5-4	TRBJ2-3	.	CASSLGFGGGTDTQYF	TGTGCCAGCAGCTTGGGTTTTGGGGGGGGCACAGATACGCAGTATTTT
.	TRBV7-9	TRBJ1-3	.	CASSLGTNSGNTIYF	TGTGCCAGCAGCCTCGGGACAAACTCTGGAAACACCATATATTTT
.	TRBV7-9	TRBJ2-2	.	CASRVRVAGELFF	TGTGCCAGCAGGGTGCGAGTGGCCGGGGAGCTGTTTTTT
TRBD2	TRBV2	TRBJ2-2	.	CASSRGLVEELFF	TGTGCCAGCAGTAGGGGACTAGTTGAGGAGCTGTTTTTT
.	TRBV9	TRBJ2-3	.	CASSVGGSWADTQYF	TGTGCCAGCAGCGTAGGAGGGAGTTGGGCAGATACGCAGTATTTT
TRBD1	TRBV15	TRBJ1-2	once	CATSRDFLQGAFGYTF	TGTGCCACCAGCAGAGATTTTCTCCAGGGGGCGTTCGGCTACACCTTC
.	TRBV30	TRBJ2-4	.	CAWSVGGPKNIQYF	TGTGCCTGGAGTGTTGGTGGCCCCAAAAACATTCAGTACTTC
.	TRBV7-9	TRBJ1-3	.	CASSLASSGNTIYF	TGTGCCAGCAGCTTAGCTAGTTCAGGAAACACCATATATTTT
.	TRBV5-6	TRBJ2-4	.	CASSLDRGNIQYF	TGTGCCAGCAGCTTGGACAGAGGGAACATTCAGTACTTC
.	TRBV4-3	TRBJ2-7	.	CASSQDRGEPYEQYF	TGCGCCAGCAGCCAAGATCGTGGAGAACCCTACGAGCAGTACTTC
.	TRBV9	TRBJ2-5	.	CASSVGANQETQYF	TGTGCCAGCAGCGTAGGGGCCAACCAAGAGACCCAGTACTTC
TRBD2	TRBV5-1	TRBJ2-7	.	CASRGGFHEQYF	TGCGCCAGCCGGGGAGGGTTCCACGAGCAGTACTTC
TRBD1	TRBV5-1	TRBJ1-6	.	CASSLDRTGTSPLHF	TGCGCCAGCAGCTTGGACAGGACAGGGACCTCACCCCTCCACTTT
TRBD2	TRBV6-6	TRBJ2-2	.	CASGALAGSGELFF	TGTGCCAGCGGGGCACTAGCGGGATCCGGGGAGCTGTTTTTT
.	TRBV11-2	TRBJ2-7	.	CASSLEASYEQYF	TGTGCCAGCAGCCTCGAGGCTAGCTACGAGCAGTACTTC
TRBD1	TRBV5-1	TRBJ1-1	.	CASSSNVGQGGAFF	TGCGCCAGCAGCTCGAATGTTGGACAGGGCGGTGCTTTCTTT
TRBD1	TRBV7-8	TRBJ2-1	.	CASSRGTGVYNEQFF	TGTGCCAGCAGCCGCGGGACAGGGGTCTACAATGAGCAGTTCTTC
.	TRBV6-6	TRBJ2-1	.	CASSYGGNEQFF	TGTGCCAGCAGTTACGGGGGGAATGAGCAGTTCTTC
.	TRBV27	TRBJ1-5	.	CASSFRAPPGDGNQPQHF	TGTGCCAGCAGTTTTAGGGCTCCCCCCGGGGATGGCAATCAGCCCCAGCATTTT
.	TRBV9	TRBJ1-6	.	CASKRGSYNSPLHF	TGTGCCAGCAAAAGAGGGAGCTATAATTCACCCCTCCACTTT
.	TRBV18	TRBJ1-2	.	CASSPSGGLDYGYTF	TGTGCCAGCTCCCCGTCCGGGGGGCTGGACTATGGCTACACCTTC
.	TRBV2	TRBJ1-2	.	CASSASAGGPRYGYTF	TGTGCCAGCAGTGCCTCGGCAGGAGGGCCGCGCTATGGCTACACCTTC
.	TRBV18	TRBJ2-1	.	CASSLSTRYNEQFF	TGTGCCAGCTCACTTTCGACCAGGTACAATGAGCAGTTCTTC
TRBD1	TRBV12-5	TRBJ1-5	.	CASGSWTGTYSNQPQHF	TGTGCTAGTGGTTCATGGACAGGGACGTATAGCAATCAGCCCCAGCATTTT
.	TRBV2	TRBJ1-5	few	CASSETGLSNQPQHF	TGTGCCAGCAGTGAAACAGGGCTGAGCAATCAGCCCCAGCATTTT
TRBD2	TRBV30	TRBJ2-2	.	CAWSDSGRVTGELFF	TGTGCCTGGAGCGACAGCGGGAGGGTTACCGGGGAGCTGTTTTTT
.	TRBV4-1	TRBJ2-2	few	CASSHLTGLPSNTGELFF	TGCGCCAGCAGCCATCTAACGGGGTTACCCTCGAACACCGGGGAGCTGTTTTTT
.	TRBV29-1	TRBJ1-6	.	CSGPVGGDSPLHF	TGCAGCGGGCCCGTTGGAGGCGATTCACCCCTCCACTTT
TRBD1	TRBV15	TRBJ1-1	few	CATSRPDRFHWGAFF	TGTGCCACCAGCAGACCGGACAGGTTCCACTGGGGAGCTTTCTTT
TRBD1	TRBV19	TRBJ2-7	.	CASSIAAWTGSHEQYF	TGTGCCAGTAGTATAGCCGCTTGGACAGGGTCCCACGAGCAGTACTTC
TRBD1	TRBV25-1	TRBJ1-2	.	CASSGGTGEWYGYTF	TGTGCCAGCAGCGGCGGGACAGGGGAATGGTATGGCTACACCTTC
.	TRBV7-8	TRBJ2-1	.	CASSLIRGAGYEQFF	TGTGCCAGCAGCTTAATACGGGGGGCCGGGTATGAGCAGTTCTTC
.	TRBV19	TRBJ2-1	few	CASSSLASYNEQFF	TGTGCCAGTAGTTCCCTAGCTTCCTACAATGAGCAGTTCTTC
.	TRBV2	TRBJ1-5	.	CASNEARVYQPQHF	TGTGCCAGCAATGAGGCCAGGGTCTATCAGCCCCAGCATTTT
.	TRBV6-5	TRBJ2-7	.	CASSYGLRYEQYF	TGTGCCAGCAGTTATGGTTTGCGCTACGAGCAGTACTTC
TRBD2	TRBV19	TRBJ2-1	few	CASSRLRKSGMGSYNEQFF	TGTGCCAGTAGCCGCCTCCGAAAAAGCGGGATGGGCTCCTACAATGAGCAGTTCTTC